This TCR beta chain comes out of a study of shared clonotypes between healthy human individuals. Study observations and caveats: Several donors had around 5% of their naive CD4 clonotypes in common.

The run depth of the assay was deep. The data were produced by immunoSEQ multiplex PCR, yet TCRdb's version contains in-frame clones alone and is incomplete. The sample yields roughly 2.5 million clones, more than 90% seen once. The CDR3 sequence is 16 residues long. The V gene's germline CDR1 is MGHRA and CDR2 YSYEKL. After removal of 0 bases from V and 4 bases from J, the junction contained 5 bases not matched to a gene. This clone has just one count. What it recognizes is unknown. This sequence joins TRBV4-1 and TRBJ2-2, with TRBD2 matching over 7 bases. The sequencing input was naive CD4+ T cells sorted from blood. Subset noted: CD45RA+ positively selected. The receptor was isolated from a man in his late teens or twenties in good health. This CDR3 reads CASSQDPGGITGELFF. As DNA, the CDR3 is TGCGCCAGCAGCCAAGATCCCGGGGGGATCACCGGGGAGCTGTTTTTT.